These 14 T cell receptor beta chains share one sample of origin, sequenced in a study of blood T cell repertoires in COVID-19. Only in-frame clones appear in the TCRdb table, and some are missing; sequencing was by immunoSEQ multiplex PCR. The sample holds 150,000 or so clones; about 79% are singletons and the top ten take approximately 4.5%. Sequenced sample: peripheral blood. These TCRs come from a woman of 80 years or more with active or convalescent COVID-19.

This chain uses TRBV19 with TRBJ1-1; D gene ambiguous. V lost 4 bases and J 3 bases, leaving 18 bases between the germline ends. Germline loops: CDR1 LNHDA, CDR2 SQIVND (reference sequence). The CDR3 totals 16 residues. CDR3 sequence (DNA): TGTGCCAGTAGTAGCCCGTCCGGGATACGGGACACTGAAGCTTTCTTT. Amino acid sequence: CASSSPSGIRDTEAFF.

V and J are TRBV4-1 and TRBJ1-4; D possibly corresponds to TRBD1 (6 bases). This CDR3 is 15 amino acids long. Germline V gene lookup returns CDR1 MGHRA and CDR2 YSYEKL. Trimming stripped 6 bases from V and 8 bases from J, with 19 bases between. The CDR3 sequence is CASSTGPTPNEKLFF. CDR3 nucleotide sequence: TGCGCCAGCAGTACAGGGCCGACGCCAAACGAAAAACTGTTTTTT.

J is TRBJ1-5 and V is TRBV7-9; perhaps TRBD1 as D (5 bases). Germline CDR1 and CDR2: SEHNR and FQNEAQ (reference sequence). The ends were cut back, 3 bases at V and 3 bases at J, with 6 bases in the middle. This CDR3 has 13 residues. This CDR3 reads CASSLTDNQPQHF. For the CDR3, the DNA is TGTGCCAGCAGCTTGACAGACAATCAGCCCCAGCATTTT.

This clone came up many times. CDR3 nucleotides: TGTGCCAGCAGCCTTATTGGACAGGGGATCGGAGATGAGCAGTTCTTC. It encodes CASSLIGQGIGDEQFF. This rearrangement joins TRBV7-9 to TRBJ2-1, with 9 bases fitting TRBD1. V shed 5 bases and J 8 bases; nucleotides not matched to a gene: 13. Germline V gene data show CDR1 as SEHNR and CDR2 as FQNEAQ (reference sequence). This CDR3 is 16 amino acids long.

The rearrangement uses TRBV10-3 and TRBJ1-6, with TRBD1 as a possible D gene (6 bases). Germline lookup yields CDR1 ENHRY and CDR2 SYGVKD. The CDR3 contains 15 residues. V lost 6 bases and J lost 9, with 18 bases in between. CDR3 in amino acids: CAISMNRAASSPLHF. CDR3 coding DNA: TGTGCCATCAGCATGAACAGGGCGGCAAGTTCACCCCTCCACTTT.

The rearrangement joins TRBV6-5 to TRBJ1-5; TRBD1 might be the D (6 bases). Germline V gene data show CDR1 as MNHEY and CDR2 as SVGAGI. V lost 4 bases and J 3 bases, leaving 10 bases between the germline ends. The CDR3 totals 14 residues. The CDR3 DNA reads as TGTGCCAGCAGTTTCAGGGGATCCAATCAGCCCCAGCATTTT. This gives the protein CASSFRGSNQPQHF.

V and J are TRBV19 and TRBJ1-5, with TRBD1 identical over 7 bases. This CDR3 has 13 amino acids. The junction had 6 bases not matched to a gene; V was cut back by 8 bases and J by 5 bases. Germline-derived CDR1 and CDR2 are LNHDA and SQIVND (reference sequence). The CDR3 DNA reads TGTGCCAGTGGAGGGACAGCCCATCAGCCCCAGCATTTT. Protein product: CASGGTAHQPQHF.

This clone has a single count. CDR3 protein: CASSDLGAAGYGYTF. The CDR3 DNA sequence: TGTGCCAGCAGTGATTTGGGGGCGGCTGGCTATGGCTACACCTTC. This chain connects TRBV6-1 to TRBJ1-2, with D maybe TRBD1 (6 bases). The V end was cut by 3 bases, the J end by 4 bases, with 15 bases between. Per germline, CDR1 MNHNS and CDR2 SASEGT. There are 15 residues in the CDR3.

V usage is TRBV11-3 and J usage is TRBJ1-1; the D is unclear. The V gene lost 3 bases and the J gene lost 8 bases, with 10 bases spanning the gap. Germline V gene sequence: CDR1 SGHNT, CDR2 YENEEA. This CDR3 is 12 amino acids long. The CDR3 DNA reads TGTGCCAGCAGCTTGGATCGACAAGAAGCTTTCTTT. Translating it yields CASSLDRQEAFF.

Concerning this clone: In the same sample, other DNA sequences code for this CDR3. The chain recombines TRBV7-5 with TRBJ1-5. TRBV7-5 is marked as a pseudogene. CDR3 length: 16 amino acids. Here the CDR3 reads CARSLNIGGLHQPQHF. CDR3 DNA: TGTGCCAGAAGCTTAAATATTGGGGGACTACATCAGCCCCAGCATTTT.

The J gene is TRBJ2-7, the V gene TRBV7-9, with TRBD2 matching 7 bases. CDR1 is SEHNR and CDR2 is FQNEAQ in the germline V gene (reference sequence). This CDR3 is 13 amino acids long. Trimming took 6 bases from V and 6 from J; bases not matched to a gene: 8. CDR3 sequence reads: CASSFPRGSEQYF. The CDR3 bases are TGTGCCAGCAGTTTCCCGCGGGGGAGCGAGCAGTACTTC.

CDR3 residues: CASSPPGSEQYF. In nucleotides, the CDR3 is TGTGCCAGCTCACCACCTGGGAGCGAGCAGTACTTC. The V gene is TRBV18, the J gene TRBJ2-7, with a weak D call TRBD2 (5 bases). Germline values: CDR1 KGHSH, CDR2 LQKENI. The CDR3 extends over 12 amino acids. The V end was cut by 0 bases, the J end by 6 bases, with 6 bases between.

The chain combines TRBV19 with TRBJ1-4; no clear D gene. The CDR3 totals 12 residues. Germline V gives CDR1 LNHDA, CDR2 SQIVND (reference sequence). V was clipped by 6 bases and J by 6 bases, with 8 bases between them. In DNA form, the CDR3 reads TGTGCCAGTAGCCGGGGTGATGAAAAACTGTTTTTT. The encoded protein is CASSRGDEKLFF.

The genes are TRBV2 and TRBJ2-7; possible D gene TRBD1, 6 bases. Per germline, CDR1 SNHLY and CDR2 FYNNEI. The V gene lost 3 bases and the J gene lost 1 base, with 16 bases spanning the gap. This CDR3 spans 16 amino acids. The CDR3 is CASSDLNRVISYEQYF. CDR3 nucleotides: TGTGCCAGCAGTGACTTAAACAGGGTAATTTCCTACGAGCAGTACTTC.